This section outlines one TCR beta chain sequence together with its context. The data stem from a study of blood T cell repertoires in COVID-19. V shed 3 bases and J 8 bases; nucleotides not matched to a gene: 7. The CDR3 length is 15 residues. Germline V gene data show CDR1 as LNHNV and CDR2 as YYDKDF (reference sequence). TCRdb keeps only in-frame clones here, not all; method: immunoSEQ multiplex PCR. Among 100,000 or so clones listed, about 89% were seen once. This clonotype originated in a woman aged 25 to 39 with acute or convalescent COVID-19. Input material: peripheral blood. J is TRBJ2-3 and V is TRBV15; 11 positions agree with TRBD2. The chain's CDR3 is CATSSSGTSGLTQYF. CDR3 bases: TGTGCCACCAGCAGCTCCGGGACTAGCGGACTTACGCAGTATTTT.